This T cell receptor beta chain was identified in a study of T cells after yellow fever vaccination. For the study at large: When fractions had low cell numbers, they were prepared with SMART-Seq v4 Ultra Low Input.

Overall study results and limits: Subsequent booster samples again held most clones from primary vaccination (roughly 95% CD4, 85% to 90% CD8). Abundant clonotypes from the bulk population could have been carried over as contaminants into FACS-sorted repertoires.

TCR cDNA, made by 5'RACE template switching, carried an added universal primer site and UMIs. TCRdb re-derived calls from the 5' RACE reads in MiXCR, one entry per CDR3 protein. The sample yields some 320,000 distinct CDR3 sequences, around 4.5% seen once. Turning to this clonotype: Its antigen is unidentified.

This sequence originates from a man younger than 30 who received the YFV17D yellow fever vaccine. The source material was PBMCs, sampled 15 days after the yellow fever booster vaccination.

This CDR3 is CASSLGDRGGYTEAFF. The CDR3 DNA reads as TGTGCCAGCAGTTTAGGAGACAGGGGGGGGTACACTGAAGCTTTCTTT. V usage is TRBV28 and J usage is TRBJ1-1; 9 bases match TRBD1. This CDR3 is built from 16 residues. The junction had 7 bases not matched to a gene; V was cut back by 2 bases and J by 3 bases. From germline, CDR1 is MDHEN and CDR2 SYDVKM.